The entry below gives a single T cell receptor beta chain sequence along with its context. This sample stems from a study of cytomegalovirus exposure and HLA in healthy donors. V lost 0 bases and J 0 bases, leaving 7 bases between the germline ends. The CDR3 is 15 residues long. CDR1 is SGHRS and CDR2 is YFSETQ in the germline V gene. Primers included in the PCR were 60 Vbeta and 13 Jbeta primers. Libraries were prepared by immunoSEQ multiplex PCR; TCRdb keeps only in-frame clonotypes and omits some of them. The table includes some 160,000 clones, around 82% detected once. Sample: PBMCs. This chain joins TRBV5-1 and TRBJ1-3, with a weak D call TRBD1 (5 bases). This TCR was sampled from a man in his forties in good health and CMV-seronegative. CDR3 loop: CASSLEGDSGNTIYF. CDR3 coding DNA: TGCGCCAGCAGCTTGGAAGGGGACTCTGGAAACACCATATATTTT.